Here is one TCR beta chain with its context. What this receptor recognizes is not known. Base qualities are not provided; no much larger clone lies one nucleotide away. CDR1 and CDR2, per the germline V gene, are SGHRS and YFSETQ. The CDR3 starts with the cysteine, ends with the phenylalanine, and has 15 residues. The entry retains the CDR3 DNA only, 45 bases that are in frame from base 1. V and J lose 7 bases and 0 bases, and a span of 15 bases separates them. This sample stems from a study of shared clonotypes between healthy human individuals (dated by TCRdb to 2018 to 2020). About the study as a whole: Three men and a couple of women, aged 18 to 49 years, made up the cohort. For each donor, CD4 naive and CD4 memory were each given three plates, CD8 naive was given two plates, and CD8 memory was given one plate. To estimate repertoire size and how much clonotype sharing occurs between individuals, the study deeply sequenced the blood TCR repertoires of about 5 healthy adults. Different laboratories and diverse techniques were used to prepare libraries and sequence TCR repertoires, to increase sequencing depth and limit assay-specific biases. Leukapheresis yielded between about 0.85 and 10 billion PBMCs per donor.

Using the deep immunoSEQ assay, multiplex PCR amplified TCR CDR3 regions from genomic DNA. Extracted genomic DNA from each cell subset was distributed evenly across all wells of several immunoSEQ 96-well plates, and each plate was treated as a replicate. Each replicate PCR for sorted subsets received approximately 200 ng genomic DNA, equal to about 30,000 T cell genomes. Purified libraries were quantified with a Qubit 3.0 fluorometer, sized on a Bioanalyzer 2100, and re-quantified with the KAPA Library Quantification kit. Each immunoSEQ 96-well plate was sequenced on its own single-read 150-cycle Illumina NextSeq 550 flow cell. The paper's processing steps were these. Because the immunoSEQ output held only junctional sequences and lacked quality scores, the filtering could not match the filtering applied to full-length reads. Sequences were annotated with PyIR, a Python wrapper for IgBLAST v1.9, and V/J genes and CDR3 were assigned using IMGT germline references. Reads with weak V/J assignments (E-value above 1e-6), missing CDR3, stop codons, out-of-frame junctions, or ambiguous translated residues were removed. V3J clonotypes were defined as sequences sharing the same inferred V gene, J gene, and CDR3 amino acid sequence. Percentage overlap between repertoires was calculated by dividing the number of shared unique clonotypes by the size of the smaller repertoire. Repertoire richness was assessed with RTK rarefaction, the Chao1 estimator, and Recon v2.1 estimates of unobserved clonotypes. Generation probabilities were computed with OLGA for all TCRbeta clonotypes obtained by the gDNA method from several donors. Drawn from immuneACCESS, this table holds only the in-frame rearrangements with V and J called that TCRdb kept. Clones are partly lost; checked studies trace under half to an unresolved V gene and leave the rest unexplained. That table is the source of V, J and clone size, and D and trimming were worked out from the DNA. This sample holds millions of clones; just over 90% were observed only once. 0.14% of the sample comes from the top ten.

Healthy HIV-negative adults with no recently reported acute infections or vaccinations were included as donors. Only Caucasian adults living in Nashville, Tennessee, USA were represented among the donors. CD4+ T cells were enriched by magnetic negative selection, after which naive cells were positively selected on CD45RA and the negative fraction was taken as the memory subset. Blood was collected by leukapheresis, and PBMCs were isolated by Ficoll-Histopaque density gradient centrifugation and then cryopreserved in liquid nitrogen vapor phase. Analytical flow cytometry was used to check the purity and quantity of each magnetically sorted T cell population. Genomic DNA was isolated from each sorted fraction and quantified by UV absorbance on a Nanodrop 2000c. Results and caveats for the whole study, not just this receptor: Even with the large sequencing depth, rarefaction of the sorted-subset datasets indicated that sequencing was incomplete. Across four donors, about 5% of naive CD4, roughly 3.5% of naive CD8, about 2.3% of memory CD4, and over 0.35% of memory CD8 clonotypes were shared. Only blood was sampled, and tissue TCR repertoires likely differ from those in blood. Pairwise subsampling led to the expectation that sequencing depth would affect the degree of clonotype sharing among donors. Because the study included a small number of donors, the genetic and exposure-history diversity represented was limited. Naive subsets generally had larger estimated clonotype richness than memory subsets. Higher generation probabilities were observed for clonotypes shared by all four sorted-subset donors than for non-shared clonotypes.

The chain is encoded by TRBV5-1 joined to TRBJ2-3; the D gene is perhaps TRBD2, on 6 matching bases. The sequence was collected from a man aged 18 to 30 in good health. What was sequenced was naive CD4+ T cells sorted from blood. In the paper's terms, the cell subset or site label means: CD45RA+ positively selected. The CDR3 has the sequence CASANREYSTDTQYF. Here is the DNA: TGCGCCAGCGCAAATCGGGAGTACAGCACAGATACGCAGTATTTT.